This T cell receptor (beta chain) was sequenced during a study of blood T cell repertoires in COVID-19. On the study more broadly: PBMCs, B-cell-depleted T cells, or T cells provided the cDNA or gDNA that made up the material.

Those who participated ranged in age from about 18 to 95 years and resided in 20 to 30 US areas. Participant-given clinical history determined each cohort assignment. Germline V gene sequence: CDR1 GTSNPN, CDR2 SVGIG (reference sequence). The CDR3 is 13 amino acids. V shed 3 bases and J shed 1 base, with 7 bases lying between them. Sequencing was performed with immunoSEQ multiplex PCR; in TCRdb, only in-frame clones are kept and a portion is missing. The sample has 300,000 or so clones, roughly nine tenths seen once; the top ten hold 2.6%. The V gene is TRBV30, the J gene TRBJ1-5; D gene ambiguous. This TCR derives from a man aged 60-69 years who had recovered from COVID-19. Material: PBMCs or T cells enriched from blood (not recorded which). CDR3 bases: TGTGCCTGGAGCGGGATAAGCAATCAGCCCCAGCATTTT. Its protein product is CAWSGISNQPQHF. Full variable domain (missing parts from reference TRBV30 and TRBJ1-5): SQTIHQWPATLVQPVGSPLSLECTVEGTSNPNLYWYRQAAGRGLQLLFYSVGIGQISSEVPQNLSASRPQDRQFILSSKKLLLSDSGFYLCAWSGISNQPQHFGDGTRLSIL.